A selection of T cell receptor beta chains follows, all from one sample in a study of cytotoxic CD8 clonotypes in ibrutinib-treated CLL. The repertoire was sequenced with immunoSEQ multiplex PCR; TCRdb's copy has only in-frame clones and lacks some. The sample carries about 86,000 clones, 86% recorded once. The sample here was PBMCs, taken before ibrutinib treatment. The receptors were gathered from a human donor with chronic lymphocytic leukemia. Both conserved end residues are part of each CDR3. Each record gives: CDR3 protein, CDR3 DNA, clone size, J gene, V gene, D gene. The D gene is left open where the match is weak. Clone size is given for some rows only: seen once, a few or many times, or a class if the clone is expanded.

CASSFTLGEQFF TGTGCCAGCAGCTTTACCCTGGGAGAGCAGTTCTTC few TRBJ2-1 TRBV5-4 -
CASQNMGQINQPQHF TGTGCCAGCCAAAATATGGGACAGATCAATCAGCCCCAGCATTTT - TRBJ1-5 TRBV2 TRBD1
CASTTGGWGEKLFF TGTGCCAGCACTACAGGGGGCTGGGGTGAAAAACTGTTTTTT - TRBJ1-4 TRBV25-1 TRBD1
CASSLAGVSHETQYF TGTGCCAGCAGCTTGGCGGGAGTCAGTCATGAGACCCAGTACTTC - TRBJ2-5 TRBV5-6 -
CASRKTGQLQKNTEAFF TGTGCCAGCAGGAAGACAGGGCAGCTGCAAAAAAACACTGAAGCTTTCTTT - TRBJ1-1 TRBV27 TRBD1
CASRTTGGPGGELFF TGTGCCAGCAGGACGACAGGGGGCCCCGGGGGGGAGCTGTTTTTT - TRBJ2-2 TRBV6-1 TRBD1
CASSPDGRANEQFF TGTGCCAGCAGCCCCGATGGGCGGGCCAATGAGCAGTTCTTC - TRBJ2-1 TRBV9 -
CASSPEYEQYF TGTGCCAGCTCACCCGAGTACGAGCAGTACTTC - TRBJ2-7 TRBV18 -
CASTTGTSEGYEQYF TGTGCCAGCACCACCGGGACGTCTGAGGGCTACGAGCAGTACTTC - TRBJ2-7 TRBV2 -
CASPPAGGTYNEQFF TGTGCCAGCCCTCCGGCGGGAGGAACCTACAATGAGCAGTTCTTC once TRBJ2-1 TRBV28 TRBD2
CASSDRDRGLVYGYTF TGTGCCAGCAGTGATAGAGACAGGGGGCTTGTCTATGGCTACACCTTC - TRBJ1-2 TRBV25-1 TRBD1
CASSNDRLYKYGYTF TGTGCCAGCTCAAACGACAGACTCTATAAATATGGCTACACCTTC - TRBJ1-2 TRBV18 -
CASSPGGVQGDTQYF TGTGCCAGCAGCCCCGGGGGGGTGCAGGGAGATACGCAGTATTTT - TRBJ2-3 TRBV4-2 TRBD2
CASSLLAPNSYEQYF TGTGCCAGCAGTTTATTAGCTCCCAACTCCTACGAGCAGTACTTC few TRBJ2-7 TRBV28 -
CASASNKTLWAFF TGTGCCAGCGCGTCAAATAAGACTTTGTGGGCTTTCTTT - TRBJ1-1 TRBV6-9 -
CASSPSQGANTEAFF TGCGCCAGCAGCCCGAGTCAGGGGGCGAACACTGAAGCTTTCTTT - TRBJ1-1 TRBV5-1 TRBD1
CAISPGGWGAFF TGTGCCATCAGTCCAGGGGGCTGGGGGGCTTTCTTT - TRBJ1-1 TRBV10-3 TRBD1
CASRRDSYEQYF TGTGCCAGCAGACGGGACAGTTACGAGCAGTACTTC - TRBJ2-7 TRBV6-1 TRBD1
CASSESGTGDQPQHF TGTGCCAGCAGCGAATCCGGGACAGGGGATCAGCCCCAGCATTTT - TRBJ1-5 TRBV9 TRBD1
CASSKRQGSNEKLFF TGTGCCAGCAGCAAGAGACAGGGCAGTAATGAAAAACTGTTTTTT - TRBJ1-4 TRBV7-9 TRBD1
CASSVSSGSEQFF TGTGCCAGCAGCGTAAGTAGTGGGAGTGAGCAGTTCTTC few TRBJ2-1 TRBV9 -
CATMDRGQGELFF TGTGCCACCATGGACAGAGGGCAGGGGGAGCTGTTTTTT - TRBJ2-2 TRBV28 -
CASRPQSNWDRGSYEQYF TGTGCAAGTCGCCCCCAATCGAATTGGGACAGGGGCTCCTACGAGCAGTACTTC - TRBJ2-7 TRBV12-2 -
CASSGDRGRNTEAFF TGTGCCAGCAGCGGCGACAGGGGGCGGAACACTGAAGCTTTCTTT - TRBJ1-1 TRBV9 TRBD1
CAWSSGNTGELFF TGTGCCTGGAGCAGTGGAAACACCGGGGAGCTGTTTTTT - TRBJ2-2 TRBV30 -
CASSLRTGANEQFF TGTGCCAGCAGCCTTCGGACAGGGGCGAATGAGCAGTTCTTC - TRBJ2-1 TRBV13 TRBD1
CASSPKETQYF TGTGCCAGCAGCCCTAAAGAGACCCAGTACTTC - TRBJ2-5 TRBV7-6 -
CASTQTYSSYEQYF TGTGCCAGCACCCAGACCTATTCCTCCTACGAGCAGTACTTC - TRBJ2-7 TRBV6-5 -
CASSVGAGRAPNYGYTF TGTGCCAGCAGTGTGGGGGCTGGCCGGGCTCCTAACTATGGCTACACCTTC - TRBJ1-2 TRBV6-1 -
CAWSVDRGNQPQHF TGTGCCTGGAGCGTGGACAGGGGCAATCAGCCCCAGCATTTT - TRBJ1-5 TRBV30 TRBD1
CASSEPGHSTDTQYF TGTGCCAGCAGTGAGCCGGGGCACAGCACAGATACGCAGTATTTT once TRBJ2-3 TRBV2 -
CASSQPASGEETQYF TGTGCCAGCAGCCAGCCCGCCTCCGGCGAAGAGACCCAGTACTTC - TRBJ2-5 TRBV7-2 -
CASNNQTGGNYEQYF TGTGCCAGCAACAACCAGACAGGGGGAAATTACGAGCAGTACTTC - TRBJ2-7 TRBV7-2 TRBD1
CASSRLAQLTYNEQFF TGTGCCAGCAGCCGACTAGCGCAATTGACCTACAATGAGCAGTTCTTC - TRBJ2-1 TRBV11-1 TRBD2